Shown below are 19 T cell receptor beta chains from a single sample sequenced in a study of T-cell reconstitution after alpha-beta-depleted transplantation in children (dated by TCRdb to the mid-2010s). Sample treatment or condition, as interpreted from the label and publication: allogeneic hematopoietic cell transplantation with graft depleted of TCRalphabeta T cells and CD19 B cells. Library preparation employed PCR. The listed sequencing device is Illumina HiSeq 2500. Molecular barcoding was employed in the preparation of TCR libraries, with unique molecular identifiers being used to normalize TCRbeta repertoire quantification. Starting from the raw public reads, TCRdb applied fastp trimming at Q25, assembled clones with MiXCR and retained in-frame beta chains. Here each entry gathers all rows of one CDR3 protein and keeps the most common genes and DNA. The sample contains over 150,000 distinct CDR3 sequences, approximately 7% of them found a single time. The top ten constitute just over 5.5% of the sample.

This specimen consisted of PBMCs, obtained before TCRalphabeta/CD19-depleted stem cell transplant. The receptors stem from a boy younger than 10 with acute lymphoblastic leukemia, due to receive a stem cell transplant.

This clonotype was observed many times. The chain has TRBV27 and TRBJ2-7, with no clear D. From germline, CDR1 is MNHEY and CDR2 SMNVEV (reference sequence). Trimming took off 0 bases at V and 7 bases at J, with 13 bases between the two ends. The length of the CDR3 is 14 residues. The CDR3 here is CASSLSSGQEEQYF. The CDR3 DNA follows: TGTGCCAGCAGTTTATCGTCAGGCCAAGAGGAGCAGTACTTC.

This clonotype was found a few times. The J gene is TRBJ1-4, the V gene TRBV7-6; D gene ambiguous. Trimming took off 4 bases at V and 0 bases at J, with 6 bases between the two ends. Germline V gene sequence: CDR1 SGHVS, CDR2 FNYEAQ. The CDR3 runs 14 residues. CDR3 loop: CASSSHPTNEKLFF. CDR3 DNA: TGTGCCAGCAGCTCCCATCCAACTAATGAAAAACTGTTTTTT.

This clonotype has ten or more counts. The chain has TRBV5-1 and TRBJ2-7; TRBD2 matches 7 bases. Germline V gene lookup returns CDR1 SGHRS and CDR2 YFSETQ. CDR3 length: 16 residues. Losses at the gene ends were 6 bases for V and 6 bases for J; bases not matched to a gene: 18. The CDR3 protein is CASNPHAATSTFEQYF. For the CDR3, the DNA is TGCGCCAGCAACCCCCACGCCGCGACTAGCACATTCGAGCAGTACTTC.

This clonotype was seen more than once but under ten times. In DNA form, the CDR3 reads TGTGCCAGCTGGGACATGAGCTCCTATAATTCACCCCTCCACTTT. Its translation: CASWDMSSYNSPLHF. The V call is TRBV27, the J call TRBJ1-6; D perhaps matches TRBD1 (6 bases). CDR3 size: 15 residues. Germline lookup yields CDR1 MNHEY and CDR2 SMNVEV (reference sequence). V was cut by 8 bases and J by 0 bases, with 11 bases left in between.

This clonotype was picked up a small number of times. The chain combines TRBV12-3 or TRBV12-4 with TRBJ1-6, with D hard to call. The CDR3 length is 14 residues. The V end lost 5 bases, the J end lost 6 bases, and 11 bases lay between the germline ends. CDR3 amino acids: CASSRSPSNSPLHF. CDR3 nucleotide sequence: TGTGCCAGCAGTAGATCCCCTAGTAATTCACCCCTCCACTTT.

The chain combines TRBV7-2 with TRBJ2-5; possibly TRBD2 for D (6 bases). This CDR3 has 17 residues. The germline CDR1 and CDR2 sequences are SGHTA and FQGNSA. V gave up 5 bases and J gave up 5 bases, with 24 bases separating them. The CDR3 loop is CASSPLTSQGLRETQYF. The CDR3 region has the DNA TGTGCCAGCAGCCCACTGACCTCGCAGGGACTTCGGGAGACCCAGTACTTC.

This clonotype was detected many times. The V and J genes are TRBV20-1 and TRBJ2-1, with TRBD1 as a possible D gene (6 bases). Germline V gives CDR1 DFQATT, CDR2 SNEGSKA (reference sequence). V lost 0 bases to trimming and J lost 2 bases, with 8 bases between them. This CDR3 is 14 amino acids long. CDR3 region: CSARDGDTYNEQFF. For the CDR3, the DNA is TGCAGTGCTAGAGATGGGGACACCTACAATGAGCAGTTCTTC.

V usage is TRBV5-1 and J usage is TRBJ2-1, with TRBD1 identical over 7 bases. In germline, CDR1 is SGHRS, CDR2 YFSETQ. The length of the CDR3 is 14 residues. V trimming: 4 bases; J trimming: 7 bases; junction bases outside the gene matches: 8. As DNA, the CDR3 is TGCGCCAGCAGCCCAGGGGGTCAAGCTAATGAGCAGTTCTTC. It codes for CASSPGGQANEQFF.

The chain combines TRBV20-1 with TRBJ1-2; D is possibly TRBD1 (6 bases). V was shortened by 6 bases and J by 4 bases, with 15 bases between the two germline ends. Germline values: CDR1 DFQATT, CDR2 SNEGSKA (reference sequence). This CDR3 comprises 13 residues. CDR3 DNA: TGCAGTGCCCCTAACAGGGCAACCTATGGCTACACCTTC. Protein sequence: CSAPNRATYGYTF.

This clonotype was detected many times. V and J are TRBV29-1 and TRBJ2-4, with TRBD2 matching over 14 bases. This CDR3 has 14 amino acids. CDR1 and CDR2 from the germline V gene are SQVTM and ANQGSEA. V dropped 7 bases and J dropped 6; count of bases not matched to a gene: 5. CDR3 sequence reads: CSARLAGGVNIQYF. CDR3 bases: TGCAGCGCAAGACTAGCGGGGGGGGTAAACATTCAGTACTTC. Variable domain in full (rest from reference TRBV29-1 and TRBJ2-4): SAVISQKPSRDICQRGTSLTIQCQVDSQVTMMFWYRQQPGQSLTLIATANQGSEATYESGFVIDKFPISRPNLTFSTLTVSNMSPEDSSIYLCSARLAGGVNIQYFGAGTRLSVL.

This clonotype was detected ten times or more. This chain connects TRBV6-2 or TRBV6-3 to TRBJ2-3, with D uncertain. The V end lost 7 bases, the J end lost 6 bases, and 5 bases lay between the germline ends. CDR1 and CDR2 from the germline V gene are MNHEY and SVGEGT. The CDR3 covers 10 residues. CDR3: CASKGDTQYF. The CDR3 bases are TGTGCCAGCAAAGGGGATACGCAGTATTTT.

The table lists this clonotype with many counts. The rearrangement joins TRBV20-1 to TRBJ1-3, with a tentative D call TRBD1 (6 bases). The CDR3 totals 13 residues. CDR1 is DFQATT, CDR2 SNEGSKA, per germline (reference sequence). V was clipped by 5 bases and J by 4 bases, with 12 bases between them. CDR3 region: CSALTGTGNTIYF. The CDR3 DNA follows: TGCAGTGCTCTCACAGGGACGGGAAACACCATATATTTT.

The table lists this clonotype with many counts. The chain links TRBV5-5 to TRBJ2-1; possible D gene TRBD1, 5 bases. The CDR3 covers 16 residues. Germline lookup yields CDR1 SGHKS and CDR2 YYEKEE (reference sequence). Between the trimmed V and J ends, which lost 4 bases and 0 bases, there was a span of 14 bases. CDR3 amino acids: CASSPPGPSSYNEQFF. CDR3 nucleotide sequence: TGTGCCAGCAGCCCGCCAGGGCCAAGCTCCTACAATGAGCAGTTCTTC.

This clonotype was detected many times. CDR3 sequence reads: CASSSRDSYEQYF. As DNA, the CDR3 is TGCGCCAGCAGCTCCCGGGACTCCTACGAGCAGTACTTC. V gene TRBV5-1 combines with J gene TRBJ2-7; D is possibly TRBD2 (5 bases). The CDR3 is made up of 13 amino acids. The germline V and J ends were trimmed by 3 bases and 0 bases, with 7 bases remaining between them. Germline CDR1 SGHRS, CDR2 YFSETQ. Using reference TRBV5-1 and TRBJ2-7 for the parts outside the CDR3, the full variable domain is KAGVTQTPRYLIKTRGQQVTLSCSPISGHRSVSWYQQTPGQGLQFLFEYFSETQRNKGNFPGRFSGRQFSNSRSEMNVSTLELGDSALYLCASSSRDSYEQYFGPGTRLTVT.

This clonotype was observed at least ten times. The chain recombines TRBV6-5 with TRBJ2-3; TRBD1 matches at 7 bases. Trimming removed 2 bases from V and 2 bases from J; junction bases left unmatched: 10. The CDR3 has 17 residues. Germline V CDR1 and CDR2: MNHEY, SVGAGI. CDR3 sequence: CASSYGPRTGLTDTQYF. As DNA, the CDR3 is TGTGCCAGCAGTTACGGGCCCAGGACAGGCCTCACAGATACGCAGTATTTT.

In regard to this clonotype: A clone one base away is much larger, so this may be a read error. The rearrangement links TRBV6-4 to TRBJ2-3; TRBD1 might be the D (6 bases). V lost 7 bases, J lost 3 bases, and 17 bases lay in between. Germline V gene lookup returns CDR1 MRHNA and CDR2 SNTAGT. The CDR3 spans 15 residues. CDR3 DNA: TGTGCCAGCACTGAGAACGGCCAGGGGACAGATACGCAGTATTTT. This encodes CASTENGQGTDTQYF.

This clonotype was counted a few times. The chain employs TRBV5-1 and TRBJ2-3, with D maybe TRBD2 (5 bases). This CDR3 is 15 amino acids long. Trimming took 0 bases from V and 3 from J, leaving 11 bases between them. Germline V CDR1 and CDR2: SGHRS, YFSETQ. The CDR3 nucleotides are TGCGCCAGCAGCTTGGAGTCTAGCACTACAGATACGCAGTATTTT. This gives the protein CASSLESSTTDTQYF.

This clonotype was recorded at least ten times. This chain joins TRBV5-6 and TRBJ2-7, with 9 bases aligning to TRBD2. Germline V lookup: CDR1 SGHDT, CDR2 YYEEEE. This CDR3 contains 14 residues. V was clipped by 4 bases and J by 6 bases; unmatched bases: 8. CDR3: CASSRGTSRREQYF. In DNA, the CDR3 is TGTGCCAGCAGCAGGGGGACTAGCCGGCGCGAGCAGTACTTC.

This clonotype was detected ten times or more. The genes are TRBV20-1 and TRBJ2-3; 9 nucleotides align to TRBD2. The CDR3 sequence is 16 residues long. J gave up 4 bases and V 0 bases, and 8 bases lay outside the gene matches. Germline V CDR1 and CDR2: DFQATT, SNEGSKA (reference sequence). The DNA of the CDR3 is TGCAGTGCTAGAGATCGGGCTAGCGGGGACTCAGATACGCAGTATTTT. Translation: CSARDRASGDSDTQYF.